This record covers a single T cell receptor (beta chain). This record comes from a study of blood T cell repertoires in COVID-19. Original methodology: Amplifying reference gene primers gave estimates of nucleated cell counts. TCRdb's table, derived via immunoSEQ multiplex PCR, lists solely in-frame clones and lacks some. V and J calls and clone size are as listed in that table; D and trimming were resolved from the DNA. The sample yields about 100,000 clones, 85% to 90% seen once. The CDR3 runs to 16 residues. Germline V gene data show CDR1 as LGHDT and CDR2 as YNNKEL (reference sequence). The V end was cut by 3 bases, the J end by 6 bases, with 20 bases between.

This rearrangement joins TRBV3-1 (or the pseudogene TRBV3-2) to TRBJ1-1, with D possibly matching TRBD1 (6 bases). Sequencing was done on a sample of peripheral blood. The sequence was collected from a human donor in a cohort sampled during active COVID-19. In nucleotides, the CDR3 is TGTGCCAGCAGCCACGACCTTGGACTCAAGGGGGCTGAAGCTTTCTTT. Amino acid sequence: CASSHDLGLKGAEAFF.